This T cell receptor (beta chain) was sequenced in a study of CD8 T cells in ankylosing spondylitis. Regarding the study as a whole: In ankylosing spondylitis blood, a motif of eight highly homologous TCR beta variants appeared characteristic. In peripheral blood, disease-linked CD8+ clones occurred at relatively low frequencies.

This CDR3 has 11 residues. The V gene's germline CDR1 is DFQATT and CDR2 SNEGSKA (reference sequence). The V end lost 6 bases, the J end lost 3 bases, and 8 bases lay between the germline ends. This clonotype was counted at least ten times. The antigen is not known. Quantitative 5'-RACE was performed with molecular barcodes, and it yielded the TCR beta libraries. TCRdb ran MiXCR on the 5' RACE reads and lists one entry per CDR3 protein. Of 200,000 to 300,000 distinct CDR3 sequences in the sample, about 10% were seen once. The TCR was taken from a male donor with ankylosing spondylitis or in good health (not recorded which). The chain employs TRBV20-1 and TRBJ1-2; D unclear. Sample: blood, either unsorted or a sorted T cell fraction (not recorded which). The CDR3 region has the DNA TGCAGTGCCCCCCCGCACTATGGCTACACCTTC. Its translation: CSAPPHYGYTF.